This T cell receptor (beta chain) was obtained from a study of shared clonotypes between healthy human individuals. The CDR3 runs 15 residues. Trimming removed 4 bases from V and 7 bases from J; junction bases left unmatched: 5. Per the germline V gene, CDR1 is SGHRS and CDR2 is YFSETQ. On this clone: Its specificity is not known.

Produced via immunoSEQ multiplex PCR; TCRdb's table is partial and in-frame only. This sample has roughly 2.5 million clones, with around 94% found just once. General study results and limits: Lower generation probabilities were found for non-shared clonotypes than for those shared by all four donors. As a rule, naive subsets had a larger estimated richness than memory subsets.

This sequence was found in a man aged 18 to 29 in good health. This chain links TRBV5-1 with TRBJ2-1, with 13 bases that match TRBD2. Sequenced material: naive CD4+ T cells sorted from blood. The subset was: CD45RA+ positively selected. CDR3 DNA sequence: TGCGCCAGCAGCCGTGGACTAGCGGGAGTTAATGAGCAGTTCTTC. This encodes CASSRGLAGVNEQFF.